The 27 T cell receptor beta chains below were found in one sample sequenced in a study of CD8+ T cells in alopecia areata. It was cDNA, reverse transcribed from extracted RNA, that served as the sequencing template. Some clones are missing from TCRdb's copy, which holds only in-frame ones; the method was immunoSEQ multiplex PCR. The repertoire holds 150,000 or so clones, with approximately 45% as singletons. The material sequenced was CD4+ T cells sorted from blood. Every receptor here comes from a human donor with alopecia areata.

The genes are TRBV6-5 and TRBJ2-5; a weak D match, TRBD1 (6 bases). CDR3 length: 15 residues. V was pared by 2 bases and J by 4 bases, with 14 bases between. The germline CDR1 and CDR2 sequences are MNHEY and SVGAGI. In DNA form, the CDR3 reads TGTGCCAGCAGTTACGCTTCGATAGGGGGAGAGACCCAGTACTTC. This encodes CASSYASIGGETQYF.

This rearrangement joins TRBV28 to TRBJ2-7; TRBD1 matches at 8 bases. Per germline, CDR1 MDHEN and CDR2 SYDVKM. The CDR3 covers 14 residues. Unmatched junction bases numbered 5, after V lost 5 bases and J lost 2 bases. This CDR3 is CASSVGTGPYEQYF. In DNA, the CDR3 is TGTGCCAGCAGTGTGGGGACAGGCCCCTACGAGCAGTACTTC.

This clone was detected only a few times. The gene calls are TRBV18 and TRBJ2-5; TRBD1 agrees at 7 bases. V was pared by 5 bases and J by 3 bases, with 3 bases of the junction left unmatched. The CDR3 contains 13 residues. CDR1 KGHSH and CDR2 LQKENI come from the germline V gene. This chain's CDR3 is CASSVGQEETQYF. The DNA of the CDR3 is TGTGCCAGCTCAGTCGGACAGGAAGAGACCCAGTACTTC.

The chain has TRBV13 and TRBJ2-5; 10 bases are shared with TRBD1. Germline values: CDR1 PRHDT, CDR2 FYEKMQ (reference sequence). The CDR3 covers 15 residues. Unmatched junction bases numbered 5, after V lost 5 bases and J lost 2 bases. This chain's CDR3 is CASSLKGQGQETQYF. The CDR3 DNA sequence: TGTGCCAGCAGCCTTAAGGGACAGGGGCAAGAGACCCAGTACTTC.

This clone was counted once. This rearrangement joins TRBV6-1 to TRBJ1-1; D is unresolved. Per the germline V gene, CDR1 is MNHNS and CDR2 is SASEGT. CDR3 length: 14 amino acids. Trimming cost V 1 base and J 4 bases, with 10 bases left between them. CDR3 sequence (DNA): TGTGCCAGCAGTGAAGTTGGAGTCGGCACTGAAGCTTTCTTT. Its protein is CASSEVGVGTEAFF.

The chain links TRBV10-3 to TRBJ2-1; 7 positions agree with TRBD1. CDR1 is ENHRY and CDR2 is SYGVKD in the germline V gene. The CDR3 runs 17 residues. The V segment lost 0 bases and the J segment 9 bases; nucleotides outside the gene matches: 14. For the CDR3, the DNA is TGTGCCATCAGTGAGTCAGTAAGGACAGGCCGGCTGAGTGAGCAGTTCTTC. This gives the protein CAISESVRTGRLSEQFF.

This clone was seen only a few times. V gene TRBV4-1 combines with J gene TRBJ2-7; D ambiguous. V was clipped by 0 bases and J by 2 bases, with 8 bases between them. Germline CDR1 and CDR2: MGHRA and YSYEKL. CDR3 length equals 14 residues. The CDR3 loop is CASSQEELAYEQYF. CDR3 DNA sequence: TGCGCCAGCAGCCAAGAGGAATTAGCCTACGAGCAGTACTTC.

The chain couples TRBV13 to TRBJ2-5; D uncertain. The V end lost 3 bases, the J end lost 1 base, and 6 bases lay between the germline ends. The CDR3 totals 13 residues. From germline, CDR1 is PRHDT and CDR2 FYEKMQ (reference sequence). The CDR3 DNA reads as TGTGCCAGCAGCTTTCTTGGCCAAGAGACCCAGTACTTC. Its translation is CASSFLGQETQYF.

This chain links TRBV27 with TRBJ2-1; 11 nucleotides match TRBD2. The CDR3 contains 14 residues. After removal of 6 bases from V and 4 bases from J, the junction contained 2 bases not matched to a gene. The V gene's germline CDR1 is MNHEY and CDR2 SMNVEV (reference sequence). The CDR3 loop is CASSRTSGYNEQFF. The CDR3 DNA follows: TGTGCCAGCAGCCGGACTAGCGGGTACAATGAGCAGTTCTTC.

This clone was seen only a few times. The chain combines TRBV7-2 with TRBJ2-1; D possibly corresponds to TRBD1 (6 bases). The V end lost 5 bases, the J end lost 8 bases, and 19 bases lay between the germline ends. CDR3 length: 15 amino acids. CDR1 is SGHTA and CDR2 is FQGNSA in the germline V gene. The CDR3 loop reads CASSPSGGPPDEQFF. CDR3 coding DNA: TGTGCCAGCAGCCCAAGTGGGGGCCCCCCCGATGAGCAGTTCTTC.

A few counts support this clone. The chain employs TRBV5-1 and TRBJ1-1; D unclear. V lost 2 bases, J lost 2 bases, and 7 bases lay in between. The length of the CDR3 is 13 residues. In germline, CDR1 is SGHRS, CDR2 YFSETQ. As DNA, the CDR3 is TGCGCCAGCAGCTTCACGGTAAACACTGAAGCTTTCTTT. Translating it yields CASSFTVNTEAFF. Full variable domain (outside the CDR3, taken from reference TRBV5-1 and TRBJ1-1): KAGVTQTPRYLIKTRGQQVTLSCSPISGHRSVSWYQQTPGQGLQFLFEYFSETQRNKGNFPGRFSGRQFSNSRSEMNVSTLELGDSALYLCASSFTVNTEAFFGQGTRLTVV.

This clone has a handful of counts. V and J are TRBV28 and TRBJ1-5; D perhaps matches TRBD1 (5 bases). Germline V lookup: CDR1 MDHEN, CDR2 SYDVKM. This CDR3 has 14 amino acids. V was shortened by 8 bases and J by 1 base, with 12 bases between the two germline ends. The CDR3 reads CASLQGGSNQPQHF. For the CDR3, the DNA is TGTGCCAGCCTTCAGGGAGGCAGCAATCAGCCCCAGCATTTT.

CDR3 in DNA: TGTGCCAGCAGCGCTCGACAGGGGGGGAGCACTGAAGCTTTCTTT. Protein: CASSARQGGSTEAFF. The chain couples TRBV9 to TRBJ1-1; 9 nucleotides match TRBD1. The length of the CDR3 is 15 residues. The germline V gene has CDR1 SGDLS and CDR2 YYNGEE. V gave up 3 bases and J gave up 4 bases; unmatched junction bases: 7.

The CDR3 reads CASSQGIPETQYF. In DNA, the CDR3 is TGTGCCAGCTCTCAGGGGATCCCAGAGACCCAGTACTTC. The chain is built from TRBV28 and TRBJ2-5; tentatively, D is TRBD1 (6 bases). V was trimmed by 8 bases and J by 4 bases, leaving 14 bases between them. CDR1 is MDHEN, CDR2 SYDVKM, per germline. This CDR3 contains 13 residues.

This clone has a handful of counts. The chain joins TRBV28 to TRBJ1-5, with D unresolved. Germline values: CDR1 MDHEN, CDR2 SYDVKM. The CDR3 sequence is 13 residues long. V was cut by 4 bases and J by 6 bases, with 10 bases left in between. CDR3: CASSSSVGQPQHF. CDR3 nucleotide sequence: TGTGCCAGCAGTTCCTCCGTTGGTCAGCCCCAGCATTTT. Supplemented by reference TRBV28 and TRBJ1-5, the full variable domain reads DVKVTQSSRYLVKRTGEKVFLECVQDMDHENMFWYRQDPGLGLRLIYFSYDVKMKEKGDIPEGYSVSREKKERFSLILESASTNQTSMYLCASSSSVGQPQHFGDGTRLSIL.

The gene calls are TRBV28 and TRBJ2-3; D unresolved. Trimming removed 7 bases at V and 0 bases at J, with 5 bases between. The CDR3 sequence is 12 residues long. Per the germline V gene, CDR1 is MDHEN and CDR2 is SYDVKM. The CDR3 spells CASKQSTDTQYF. The CDR3 DNA sequence: TGTGCCAGCAAACAGAGCACAGATACGCAGTATTTT.

The rearrangement uses TRBV30 and TRBJ1-5; 8 nucleotides agree with TRBD1. The CDR3 sequence is 18 residues long. Germline V gene data show CDR1 as GTSNPN and CDR2 as SVGIG (reference sequence). V gave up 0 bases and J gave up 2 bases; unmatched junction bases: 12. The CDR3 DNA reads as TGTGCCTGGAGTGTACGAGGCAGGGGGCTCATGCGCAATCAGCCCCAGCATTTT. Amino acid sequence: CAWSVRGRGLMRNQPQHF.

The chain has TRBV29-1 and TRBJ2-3; D possibly uses TRBD1 or TRBD2 (5 bases each). This CDR3 spans 15 amino acids. The germline CDR1 and CDR2 sequences are SQVTM and ANQGSEA. Trimming removed 4 bases at V and 2 bases at J, with 16 bases between. The CDR3 region is CSVGQGAHYTDTQYF. The CDR3 DNA reads TGCAGCGTTGGTCAGGGAGCACACTACACAGATACGCAGTATTTT.

Worth noting for this clone: Sequence at one end of the junction differs from germline and may be a read error. The rearrangement uses TRBV5-1 and TRBJ1-2; D ambiguous. The germline V gene has CDR1 SGHRS and CDR2 YFSETQ. The CDR3 spans 13 residues. The CDR3 protein is CASRLAFNYGYTF. Written as DNA, the CDR3 is TGCGCCAGCAGATTGGCCTTCAACTATGGCTACACCTTC.

This clone turned up a few times. J is TRBJ2-7 and V is TRBV7-3; the D gene is possibly TRBD1 (7 bases). V lost 6 bases, J lost 1 base, and 22 bases lay in between. Looked up from germline, CDR1 is SGHTA and CDR2 is FQGTGA. The length of the CDR3 is 17 residues. This CDR3 is CASRQGGLRQISYEQYF. The DNA of the CDR3 is TGTGCCAGCAGGCAGGGGGGCCTAAGGCAAATTTCCTACGAGCAGTACTTC.

The chain links TRBV5-1 to TRBJ2-5; 12 bases fit TRBD2. The J segment lost 0 bases and the V segment lost 4 bases, leaving 13 bases of the junction unmatched. The CDR3 spans 19 residues. Germline V gives CDR1 SGHRS, CDR2 YFSETQ. In DNA form, the CDR3 reads TGCGCCAGCAGCGCTCGGACTAGCGGGAATCTTTGGTACCAAGAGACCCAGTACTTC. Its protein is CASSARTSGNLWYQETQYF.

This clone was counted between two and nine times. The J gene is TRBJ2-3, the V gene TRBV5-1, with no clear D. V was clipped by 0 bases and J by 0 bases, with 8 bases between them. Looked up from germline, CDR1 is SGHRS and CDR2 is YFSETQ. This CDR3 is 15 amino acids long. The CDR3 reads CASSLELSSTDTQYF. CDR3 in DNA: TGCGCCAGCAGCTTGGAGCTATCTAGCACAGATACGCAGTATTTT.

The chain is built from TRBV6-1 and TRBJ2-7; 7 positions match TRBD2. The CDR3 covers 12 residues. The V segment lost 7 bases and the J segment 4 bases; nucleotides outside the gene matches: 4. Germline V lookup: CDR1 MNHNS, CDR2 SASEGT. CDR3 in amino acids: CASTQGGYEQYF. CDR3 DNA sequence: TGTGCCAGCACGCAGGGAGGGTACGAGCAGTACTTC.

This chain connects TRBV2 to TRBJ1-5, with D possibly being TRBD1 (6 bases). Germline-derived CDR1 and CDR2 are SNHLY and FYNNEI. The CDR3 totals 14 residues. Trimming pared 0 bases from V and 9 bases from J, leaving 12 bases between. CDR3 bases: TGTGCCAGCAGTGAAGCAGGGACATCTCCGCCCCAGCATTTT. It codes for CASSEAGTSPPQHF.

This clone occurred once. The chain is built from TRBV7-8 and TRBJ2-7, with TRBD1 identical over 10 bases. The germline CDR1 and CDR2 sequences are SGHVS and FQNEAQ. J was trimmed by 6 bases and V by 8 bases; bases with no gene match: 7. The CDR3 extends over 13 amino acids. CDR3 residues: CASASDRGLEQYF. The CDR3 nucleotides are TGTGCCAGCGCATCCGACAGGGGGCTCGAGCAGTACTTC.

V usage is TRBV18 and J usage is TRBJ2-3; D might be TRBD1 (6 bases). Germline V gene lookup returns CDR1 KGHSH and CDR2 LQKENI. The CDR3 consists of 13 residues. Trimming shortened V by 3 bases and J by 12 bases, and 16 bases separated the two germline ends. The CDR3 nucleotides are TGTGCCAGCTCACCTGCAACGGACAGTAAACAGTATTTT. Translated, it gives CASSPATDSKQYF. The complete variable domain, with remaining parts taken from reference TRBV18 and TRBJ2-3, reads NAGVMQNPRHLVRRRGQEARLRCSPMKGHSHVYWYRQLPEEGLKFMVYLQKENIIDESGMPKERFSAEFPKEGPSILRIQQVVRGDSAAYFCASSPATDSKQYFGPGTRLTVL.

This clone has just a few counts. This sequence joins TRBV29-1 and TRBJ2-5; D is unclear. Per the germline V gene, CDR1 is SQVTM and CDR2 is ANQGSEA. V lost 6 bases and J lost 1, with 12 bases in between. The CDR3 is 13 residues long. The CDR3 DNA reads as TGCAGCGTAACACGGGCTACCCAAGAGACCCAGTACTTC. This gives the protein CSVTRATQETQYF.